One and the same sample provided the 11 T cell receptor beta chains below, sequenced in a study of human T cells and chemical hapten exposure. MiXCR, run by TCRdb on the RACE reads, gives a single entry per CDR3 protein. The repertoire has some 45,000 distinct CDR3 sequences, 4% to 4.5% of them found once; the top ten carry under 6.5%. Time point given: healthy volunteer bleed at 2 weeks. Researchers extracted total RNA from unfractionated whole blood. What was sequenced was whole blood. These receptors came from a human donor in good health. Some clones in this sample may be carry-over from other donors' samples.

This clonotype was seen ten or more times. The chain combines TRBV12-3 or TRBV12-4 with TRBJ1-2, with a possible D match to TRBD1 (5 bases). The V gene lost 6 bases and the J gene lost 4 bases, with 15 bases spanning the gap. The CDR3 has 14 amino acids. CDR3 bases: TGTGCCAGCAGACAGACGGGGGACCCCTATGGCTACACCTTC. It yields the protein CASRQTGDPYGYTF.

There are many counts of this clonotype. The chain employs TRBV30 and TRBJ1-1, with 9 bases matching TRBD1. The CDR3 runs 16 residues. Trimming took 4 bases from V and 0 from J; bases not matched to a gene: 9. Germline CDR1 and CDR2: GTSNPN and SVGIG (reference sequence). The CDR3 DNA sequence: TGTGCCTGGATCGGCGGACAGGGGAGAATGAACACTGAAGCTTTCTTT. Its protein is CAWIGGQGRMNTEAFF.

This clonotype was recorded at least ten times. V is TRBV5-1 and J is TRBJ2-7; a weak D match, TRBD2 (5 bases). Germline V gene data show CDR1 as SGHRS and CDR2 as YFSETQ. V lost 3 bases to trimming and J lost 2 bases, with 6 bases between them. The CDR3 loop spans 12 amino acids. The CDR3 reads CASSSGTYEQYF. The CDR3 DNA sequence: TGCGCCAGCAGCTCGGGGACCTACGAGCAGTACTTC.

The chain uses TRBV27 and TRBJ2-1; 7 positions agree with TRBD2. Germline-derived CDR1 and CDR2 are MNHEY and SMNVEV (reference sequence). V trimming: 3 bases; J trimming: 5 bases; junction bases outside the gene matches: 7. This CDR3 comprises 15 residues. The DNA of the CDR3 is TGTGCCAGCAGTTTGGTGGGGGGAGGGAACAATGAGCAGTTCTTC. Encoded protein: CASSLVGGGNNEQFF.

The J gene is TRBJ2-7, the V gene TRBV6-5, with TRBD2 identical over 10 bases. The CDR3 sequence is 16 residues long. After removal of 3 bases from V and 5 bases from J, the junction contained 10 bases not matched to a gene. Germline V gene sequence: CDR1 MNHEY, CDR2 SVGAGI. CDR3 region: CASSYRVPLAGDEQYF. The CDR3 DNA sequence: TGTGCCAGCAGTTATAGGGTACCCCTAGCGGGAGACGAGCAGTACTTC.

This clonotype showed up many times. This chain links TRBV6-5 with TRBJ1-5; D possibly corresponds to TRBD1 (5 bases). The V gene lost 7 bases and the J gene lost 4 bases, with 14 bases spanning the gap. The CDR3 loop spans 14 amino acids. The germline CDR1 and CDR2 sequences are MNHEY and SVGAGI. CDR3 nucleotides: TGTGCCAGCACCCCCCCGGGACGGAATCAGCCCCAGCATTTT. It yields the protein CASTPPGRNQPQHF.

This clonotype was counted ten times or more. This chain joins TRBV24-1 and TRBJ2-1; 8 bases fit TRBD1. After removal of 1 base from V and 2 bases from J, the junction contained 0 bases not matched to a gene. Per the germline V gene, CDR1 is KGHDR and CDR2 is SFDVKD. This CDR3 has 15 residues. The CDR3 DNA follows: TGTGCCACCAGTGATTTACAGGGGGCCTACAATGAGCAGTTCTTC. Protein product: CATSDLQGAYNEQFF.

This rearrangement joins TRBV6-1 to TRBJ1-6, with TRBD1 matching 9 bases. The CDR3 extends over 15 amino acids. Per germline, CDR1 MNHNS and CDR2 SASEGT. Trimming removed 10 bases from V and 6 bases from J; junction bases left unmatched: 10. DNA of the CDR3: TGTGCCATATACAGGGGGCCGAGTCCTAATTCACCCCTCCACTTT. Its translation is CAIYRGPSPNSPLHF.

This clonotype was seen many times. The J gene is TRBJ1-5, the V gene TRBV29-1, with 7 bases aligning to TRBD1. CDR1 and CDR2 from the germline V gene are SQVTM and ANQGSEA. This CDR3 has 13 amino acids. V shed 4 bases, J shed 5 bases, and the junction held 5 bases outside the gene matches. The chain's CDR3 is CSVVGTEDQPQHF. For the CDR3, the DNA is TGCAGCGTTGTAGGGACAGAGGATCAGCCCCAGCATTTT.

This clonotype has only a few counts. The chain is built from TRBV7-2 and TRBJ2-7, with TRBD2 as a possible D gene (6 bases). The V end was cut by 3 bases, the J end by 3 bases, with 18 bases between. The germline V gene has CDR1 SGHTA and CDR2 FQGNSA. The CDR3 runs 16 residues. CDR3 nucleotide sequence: TGTGCCAGCAGCTTTGCATACCCACTGACTAGCTACGAGCAGTACTTC. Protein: CASSFAYPLTSYEQYF. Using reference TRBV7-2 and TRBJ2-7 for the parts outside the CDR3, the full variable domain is GAGVSQSPSNKVTEKGKDVELRCDPISGHTALYWYRQSLGQGLEFLIYFQGNSAPDKSGLPSDRFSAERTGGSVSTLTIQRTQQEDSAVYLCASSFAYPLTSYEQYFGPGTRLTVT.

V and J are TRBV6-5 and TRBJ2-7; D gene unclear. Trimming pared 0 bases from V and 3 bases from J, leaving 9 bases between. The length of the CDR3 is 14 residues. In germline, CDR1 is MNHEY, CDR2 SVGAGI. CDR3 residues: CASSYSNMFYEQYF. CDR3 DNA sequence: TGTGCCAGCAGTTACTCGAATATGTTCTACGAGCAGTACTTC.